The 8 T cell receptor beta chains listed next were all sequenced from one sample in a study of T cells in localized non-small cell lung cancer. The assay was immunoSEQ multiplex PCR, and TCRdb's table has in-frame clones only and misses some. The data contain about 24,000 clones, around 87% of them seen just once; the ten biggest clones take up roughly 6.2%. The source material was PBMCs, sampled before any cancer treatment. The receptors here all came from a man aged 40 to 70 with stage II lung adenocarcinoma.

This chain connects TRBV28 to TRBJ1-3, with D hard to call. This CDR3 is built from 14 residues. Deletions cut 3 bases from V and 0 bases from J, with 6 bases between. Germline CDR1 is MDHEN and CDR2 is SYDVKM. DNA for the CDR3: TGTGCCAGCAGTTTTCTCACCTCTGGAAACACCATATATTTT. This gives the protein CASSFLTSGNTIYF.

The rearrangement joins TRBV7-2 to TRBJ2-1, with D unclear. The length of the CDR3 is 14 residues. Germline V gene lookup returns CDR1 SGHTA and CDR2 FQGNSA. V was pared by 4 bases and J by 2 bases, with 9 bases between. The CDR3 bases are TGTGCCAGCAGCTCTCGGGTTACCTACAATGAGCAGTTCTTC. Translated: CASSSRVTYNEQFF.

The rearrangement joins TRBV11-2 to TRBJ1-1; a weak D match, TRBD1 (5 bases). Trimming removed 6 bases at V and 3 bases at J, with 17 bases between. CDR1 is SGHAT, CDR2 FQNNGV, per germline. The CDR3 is 15 residues long. The CDR3 nucleotides read TGTGCCAGCAGTACCGCTAACGGGGGGGACACTGAAGCTTTCTTT. Protein sequence: CASSTANGGDTEAFF.

The chain combines TRBV10-2 with TRBJ2-5; possibly TRBD1 or TRBD2 for D (5 bases each). The CDR3 totals 13 residues. The V and J ends lost 8 bases and 5 bases respectively, with 15 bases between them. In germline, CDR1 is WSHSY, CDR2 SAAADI. DNA for the CDR3: TGCGCCAGCCTCCGGGGCCCATCGGAGACCCAGTACTTC. It is translated as CASLRGPSETQYF.

The chain combines TRBV30 with TRBJ1-5, with D uncertain. CDR1 and CDR2 (germline): GTSNPN, SVGIG (reference sequence). Deletions cut 0 bases from V and 0 bases from J, with 9 bases between. The CDR3 is 15 residues long. This chain's CDR3 is CAWSVGRNSNQPQHF. The CDR3 bases are TGTGCCTGGAGTGTTGGCCGAAATAGCAATCAGCCCCAGCATTTT. Full variable domain (outside the CDR3, taken from reference TRBV30 and TRBJ1-5): SQTIHQWPATLVQPVGSPLSLECTVEGTSNPNLYWYRQAAGRGLQLLFYSVGIGQISSEVPQNLSASRPQDRQFILSSKKLLLSDSGFYLCAWSVGRNSNQPQHFGDGTRLSIL.

CDR3 sequence (DNA): TGTGCCAGCAGCTTGGGTGGTAGCGGGGGGGCCTACAATGAGCAGTTCTTC. It specifies CASSLGGSGGAYNEQFF. This chain joins TRBV5-6 and TRBJ2-1; 11 nucleotides align to TRBD2. The germline V gene encodes CDR1 SGHDT and CDR2 YYEEEE. There are 17 residues in the CDR3. The junction had 4 bases not matched to a gene; V was cut back by 0 bases and J by 2 bases.

The chain employs TRBV29-1 and TRBJ2-2; no firm D call. The CDR3 has 12 amino acids. The V gene lost 5 bases and the J gene lost 2 bases, with 6 bases spanning the gap. Per germline, CDR1 SQVTM and CDR2 ANQGSEA. CDR3 loop: CSVLPNTGELFF. For the CDR3, the DNA is TGCAGCGTTTTACCCAACACCGGGGAGCTGTTTTTT.

The chain recombines TRBV30 with TRBJ2-2; D tentatively reads TRBD1 or TRBD2 (5 bases each). Germline V gene sequence: CDR1 GTSNPN, CDR2 SVGIG (reference sequence). V was cut by 1 base and J by 5 bases, with 11 bases left in between. This CDR3 is built from 14 residues. In DNA form, the CDR3 reads TGTGCCTGGAGTGGAGGGGTTAATACCGGGGAGCTGTTTTTT. This gives the protein CAWSGGVNTGELFF.